Below are 25 T cell receptor beta chains sequenced from a single sample in a study of blood T cells in healthy people across ages (dated by TCRdb to 2015 to 2017). Library prep was done by 5' RACE. The instrument was an Illumina HiSeq 2500. The second PCR ran for roughly 6 to 11 cycles and used a J-beta primer mix along with a sample-barcoded 5' primer. The public sequencing data were trimmed at Q25 with fastp and processed into clonotypes with MiXCR by TCRdb, which kept only in-frame beta chains. A single entry per CDR3 protein holds the most common genes and DNA from its merged rows. This sample is represented by some 710,000 distinct CDR3 sequences; around a fifth of them were singletons. 20% to 25% of the sample goes to the ten largest clones. Material: blood. These receptor sequences come from a man aged 65-85 years in good health.

This clonotype was seen only a few times. The chain has TRBV20-1 and TRBJ2-3; no clear D. The V gene's germline CDR1 is DFQATT and CDR2 SNEGSKA (reference sequence). V was trimmed by 5 bases and J by 6 bases, leaving 9 bases between them. This CDR3 has 11 residues. In DNA, the CDR3 is TGCAGTGCTGAAATCGGGGATACGCAGTATTTT. Translation: CSAEIGDTQYF.

The chain recombines TRBV6-6 with TRBJ2-6; D perhaps matches TRBD1 (5 bases). The CDR3 is 15 amino acids. Germline-derived CDR1 and CDR2 are MNHNY and SVGAGI (reference sequence). Trimming took 6 bases from V and 2 from J, leaving 11 bases between them. The CDR3 region has the DNA TGTGCCAGCAGACCAGGGTTGGCTGGGGCCAACGTCCTGACTTTC. It specifies CASRPGLAGANVLTF.

The CDR3 region is CASSTGTGYFGNTIYF. As DNA, the CDR3 is TGTGCCAGCAGCACAGGGACGGGGTATTTTGGAAACACCATATATTTT. This chain connects TRBV11-2 to TRBJ1-3; possibly TRBD1 for D (6 bases). The CDR3 totals 16 residues. V lost 5 bases, J lost 3 bases, and 17 bases lay in between. Germline-derived CDR1 and CDR2 are SGHAT and FQNNGV.

The rearrangement links TRBV28 to TRBJ1-1; a weak D match, TRBD1 (5 bases). Germline lookup yields CDR1 MDHEN and CDR2 SYDVKM. This CDR3 contains 15 residues. V was clipped by 5 bases and J by 6 bases, with 19 bases between them. In nucleotides, the CDR3 is TGTGCCAGCAGTCCCCCCCCGGGGGGTGTCGCTGAAGCTTTCTTT. Protein sequence: CASSPPPGGVAEAFF.

This clonotype was recorded a few times. This rearrangement joins TRBV7-3 to TRBJ2-3; 11 bases map to TRBD2. The CDR3 runs 16 residues. The germline gives CDR1 SGHTA, CDR2 FQGTGA. Trimming at V came to 0 bases and at J to 5 bases, leaving 4 bases not matched to a gene. The CDR3 nucleotides are TGTGCCAGCAGCTTAACGTCAACTAGCGGGAGAGATACGCAGTATTTT. Protein product: CASSLTSTSGRDTQYF.

This chain links TRBV6-2 or TRBV6-3 with TRBJ1-1; possible D gene TRBD1, 6 bases. Trimming took 2 bases from V and 7 from J, leaving 11 bases between them. CDR3 length equals 13 residues. Germline CDR1 reads MNHEY; CDR2 reads SVGEGT. The CDR3 nucleotides are TGTGCCAGCAGTTACAACAGGGCCAGTGAAGCTTTCTTT. Translation: CASSYNRASEAFF.

The chain couples TRBV19 to TRBJ2-5; 14 bases line up with TRBD2. The CDR3 has 16 residues. Germline CDR1 and CDR2: LNHDA and SQIVND (reference sequence). After removal of 4 bases from V and 1 base from J, the junction contained 2 bases not matched to a gene. The CDR3 loop reads CASSTGLAGGQETQYF. CDR3 bases: TGTGCCAGTAGTACCGGACTAGCGGGGGGCCAAGAGACCCAGTACTTC. Supplemented by reference TRBV19 and TRBJ2-5, the full variable domain reads DGGITQSPKYLFRKEGQNVTLSCEQNLNHDAMYWYRQDPGQGLRLIYYSQIVNDFQKGDIAEGYSVSREKKESFPLTVTSAQKNPTAFYLCASSTGLAGGQETQYFGPGTRLLVL.

The V gene is TRBV7-2, the J gene TRBJ2-5; TRBD2 matches 8 bases. V gave up 4 bases and J gave up 5 bases; unmatched junction bases: 6. This CDR3 is 14 amino acids long. Germline CDR1 reads SGHTA; CDR2 reads FQGNSA. CDR3 region: CASSSQEREETQYF. Here the CDR3 DNA reads TGTGCCAGCAGCTCGCAGGAGCGGGAGGAGACCCAGTACTTC.

The rearrangement uses TRBV18 and TRBJ1-5; the D is unclear. Trimming removed 3 bases at V and 6 bases at J, with 12 bases between. CDR3 length equals 14 residues. Germline CDR1 is KGHSH and CDR2 is LQKENI. CDR3 sequence: CASSPSRSGQPQHF. The CDR3 DNA reads TGTGCCAGCTCACCGAGCAGGTCGGGTCAGCCCCAGCATTTT.

There are a few counts of this clonotype. The V and J genes are TRBV18 and TRBJ1-2; D gene uncertain. Germline V gene lookup returns CDR1 KGHSH and CDR2 LQKENI. Trimming removed 0 bases at V and 7 bases at J, with 9 bases between. This CDR3 is built from 13 residues. The CDR3 spells CASSPPGGFGYTF. The CDR3 DNA sequence: TGTGCCAGCTCACCACCGGGAGGGTTTGGCTACACCTTC.

The chain is built from TRBV12-3 or TRBV12-4 and TRBJ2-3, with 12 nucleotides matching TRBD2. CDR3 size: 15 residues. V shed 6 bases, J shed 6 bases, and the junction held 7 bases outside the gene matches. CDR3 loop: CASRSTSGGWDTQYF. DNA of the CDR3: TGTGCCAGCAGAAGTACTAGCGGGGGGTGGGATACGCAGTATTTT.

In its sample, this clonotype was seen a few times. This chain uses TRBV14 with TRBJ2-1, with 7 nucleotides matching TRBD1. The J call is doubtful: the DNA matches TRBJ2-7 better. Germline CDR1 is SGHDN and CDR2 is FVKESK. The CDR3 length is 14 residues. The DNA of the CDR3 is TGTGCCAGCAGCTCGGACAGGATTGGCTACGAGCAGTACTTC. This gives the protein CASSSDRIGYEQYF.

The chain links TRBV12-3 or TRBV12-4 to TRBJ1-5; 10 nucleotides agree with TRBD1. The CDR3 is 18 amino acids. J was trimmed by 7 bases and V by 2 bases; bases with no gene match: 14. CDR3 region: CASSLSWTGQGIKQPQHF. The CDR3, as DNA: TGTGCCAGCAGTTTAAGTTGGACGGGACAGGGGATCAAGCAGCCCCAGCATTTT.

The V and J genes are TRBV3-1 and TRBJ2-2; 7 nucleotides match TRBD2. J gave up 6 bases and V 0 bases, and 7 bases lay outside the gene matches. Germline assignment: CDR1 LGHDT and CDR2 YNNKEL (reference sequence). This CDR3 contains 16 residues. The CDR3 coding sequence is TGTGCCAGCAGCCAAGACCAAGCGGGAAACGCCGGGGAGCTGTTTTTT. Encoded protein: CASSQDQAGNAGELFF.

The rearrangement joins TRBV20-1 to TRBJ2-7, with a possible D match to TRBD2 (7 bases). Germline V gene lookup returns CDR1 DFQATT and CDR2 SNEGSKA (reference sequence). CDR3 length: 13 amino acids. The V gene lost 8 bases and the J gene lost 3 bases, with 17 bases spanning the gap. In DNA form, the CDR3 reads TGCAGTACAACCAGGGGAGGGGGCTACGAGCAGTACTTC. As protein: CSTTRGGGYEQYF.

This clonotype was detected only a few times. The chain joins TRBV29-1 to TRBJ2-5; D might be TRBD1 (6 bases). The CDR3 has 14 amino acids. The V gene lost 3 bases and the J gene lost 7 bases, with 18 bases spanning the gap. Germline V CDR1 and CDR2: SQVTM, ANQGSEA. The CDR3 sequence is CSVDSGTKVGTQYF. Here the CDR3 DNA reads TGCAGCGTTGACTCCGGGACAAAAGTCGGGACCCAGTACTTC.

This clonotype showed up many times. The genes are TRBV9 and TRBJ1-4; D is unclear. V was clipped by 5 bases and J by 8 bases, with 19 bases between them. There are 15 residues in the CDR3. The germline gives CDR1 SGDLS, CDR2 YYNGEE. CDR3 in amino acids: CASSPSRSEREKLFF. DNA of the CDR3: TGTGCCAGCAGTCCGAGTAGGTCAGAACGGGAAAAACTGTTTTTT.

This clonotype was counted only a few times. This rearrangement joins TRBV29-1 to TRBJ1-1; no reliable D call. Germline V CDR1 and CDR2: SQVTM, ANQGSEA. The CDR3 loop spans 13 amino acids. Between the trimmed V and J ends, which lost 6 bases and 4 bases, there was a span of 15 bases. CDR3 DNA sequence: TGCAGCGTGATAGTAGGAGCGGGCACTGAAGCTTTCTTT. This codes for CSVIVGAGTEAFF.

V gene TRBV7-2 combines with J gene TRBJ2-5; perhaps TRBD1 as D (6 bases). The DNA end lines up better with TRBJ2-7; the J call may be wrong. The CDR3 totals 13 residues. In germline, CDR1 is SGHTA, CDR2 FQGNSA. This chain's CDR3 is CASSLQGRFEQYF. The CDR3 DNA is TGTGCCAGCAGCCTACAGGGACGGTTCGAGCAGTACTTC.

This clonotype was seen repeatedly, ten times or more. CDR3 sequence reads: CASSPQGGLGYGYTF. Here the CDR3 DNA reads TGTGCCAGCAGCCCGCAGGGGGGTCTTGGCTATGGCTACACCTTC. V gene TRBV12-3 or TRBV12-4 combines with J gene TRBJ1-2; 7 nucleotides line up with TRBD1. This CDR3 comprises 15 residues. The V segment lost 6 bases and the J segment 4 bases; nucleotides outside the gene matches: 11.

This clonotype was detected only a few times. The rearrangement uses TRBV20-1 and TRBJ2-3, with TRBD2 identical over 7 bases. The CDR3 is 13 amino acids. V trimming: 6 bases; J trimming: 6 bases; junction bases outside the gene matches: 9. CDR1 is DFQATT and CDR2 is SNEGSKA in the germline V gene (reference sequence). The chain's CDR3 is CSAFGTKDDTQYF. The DNA of the CDR3 is TGCAGTGCCTTCGGGACTAAAGACGATACGCAGTATTTT.

The gene calls are TRBV28 and TRBJ1-1; D call uncertain. CDR3 size: 14 residues. The germline V gene has CDR1 MDHEN and CDR2 SYDVKM. The V gene lost 8 bases and the J gene lost 1 base, with 14 bases spanning the gap. CDR3 sequence reads: CASGPRMPNTEAFF. The DNA for the CDR3 is TGTGCCAGCGGACCTCGGATGCCGAACACTGAAGCTTTCTTT.

This clonotype was counted between two and nine times. The chain links TRBV6-5 to TRBJ2-1, with TRBD2 matching 11 bases. The germline V gene encodes CDR1 MNHEY and CDR2 SVGAGI. The CDR3 is made up of 16 amino acids. The trim removed 0 bases at V and 9 bases at J, leaving 7 bases unmatched. CDR3 in amino acids: CASSYSGTSGLGEQFF. DNA of the CDR3: TGTGCCAGCAGTTACTCCGGGACTAGCGGATTGGGTGAGCAGTTCTTC.

This clonotype was detected a few times. CDR3 coding DNA: TGTGCCAGCTCCTTGGGTAGCGCCTACGAGCAGTACGTC. Its protein product is CASSLGSAYEQYV. This chain links TRBV18 with TRBJ2-7, with D possibly being TRBD2 (5 bases). Deletions cut 6 bases from V and 2 bases from J, with 11 bases between. CDR3 size: 13 residues. Germline V CDR1 and CDR2: KGHSH, LQKENI.

The chain recombines TRBV14 with TRBJ2-6; the match to TRBD1 covers 7 bases. V lost 4 bases and J lost 1; bases outside the gene matches: 4. Per the germline V gene, CDR1 is SGHDN and CDR2 is FVKESK. The CDR3 totals 16 residues. The CDR3 bases are TGTGCCAGCAGCCGGCGGACAGGATCTGGGGCCAACGTCCTGACTTTC. As protein: CASSRRTGSGANVLTF.